This entry describes one T cell receptor beta chain. The antigen is unknown. Time point denoted: week 5, during vaccination. Mutant IDH1 20-mer peptide, at 300 ug, made up each vaccine dose, with topical imiquimod. The donor cohort comprised cases of new WHO grade 3 or 4 IDH1-mutant, ATRX-lost astrocytoma. The sample comes from a study of a mutant IDH1 vaccine in newly diagnosed glioma. Trimming removed 0 bases from V and 8 bases from J, with 16 bases in between. The V gene's germline CDR1 is MNHEY and CDR2 SVGAGI. The CDR3 covers 15 residues. Study results and caveats: A vaccine-induced immune response developed in approximately 94% of the patients.

Data came from immunoSEQ multiplex PCR; TCRdb stores just in-frame clones and leaves some out. The top ten hold 2% to 3% of the sample, which has 40,000 or so clones, roughly nine tenths seen once. J is TRBJ1-2 and V is TRBV6-5, with D perhaps TRBD1 (5 bases). This TCR came from a man aged 50-60 years with glioma. This sample comprised PBMCs, obtained from a glioma patient whose treatment included an IDH1 peptide vaccine. DNA of the CDR3: TGTGCCAGCAGTTACTCGAGGTCAGGGAGTAACGGCTACACCTTC. This translates into CASSYSRSGSNGYTF.